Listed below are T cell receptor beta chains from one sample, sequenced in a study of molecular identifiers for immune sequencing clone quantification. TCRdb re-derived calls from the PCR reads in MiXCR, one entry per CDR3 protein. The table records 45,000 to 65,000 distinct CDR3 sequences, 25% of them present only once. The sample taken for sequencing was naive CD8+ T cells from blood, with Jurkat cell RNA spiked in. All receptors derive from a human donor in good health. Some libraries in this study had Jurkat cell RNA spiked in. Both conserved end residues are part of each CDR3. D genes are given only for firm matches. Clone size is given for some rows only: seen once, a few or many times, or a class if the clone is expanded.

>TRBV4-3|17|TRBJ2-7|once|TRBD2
TGCGCCCGCAGCCAAGGGCCGGTCCGGGGGGGCGCGGCCGAGCAGTACTTC
CARSQGPVRGGAAEQYF
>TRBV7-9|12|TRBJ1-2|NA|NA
TGTGCCAGCAGCTTACGGGACGATGGCTACACCTTC
CASSLRDDGYTF
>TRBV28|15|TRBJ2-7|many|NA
TGTGCCAGCAGCCTTCGGGGGCCGAGCTCCTACGAGCAGTACTTC
CASSLRGPSSYEQYF
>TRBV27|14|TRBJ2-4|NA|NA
TGTGCCAGCAGTGAGGTCGGACAGAGTAACATTCAGTACTTC
CASSEVGQSNIQYF
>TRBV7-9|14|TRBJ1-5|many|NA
TGTGCCAGCAGCTTAAGCCAGGAGGGGCAGCCCCAGCATTTT
CASSLSQEGQPQHF
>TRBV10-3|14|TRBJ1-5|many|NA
TGTGCCATCAGTGAAGGGGGGCACAATCAGCCCCAGCATTTT
CAISEGGHNQPQHF
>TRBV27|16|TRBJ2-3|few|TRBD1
TGTGCCAGCAGTTCCCGGGACAGGTTCCCTTTAGATACGCAGTATTTT
CASSSRDRFPLDTQYF
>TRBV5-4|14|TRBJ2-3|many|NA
TGTGCCAGCAGCTCGGGACCAGCAGGAGATACGCAGTATTTT
CASSSGPAGDTQYF
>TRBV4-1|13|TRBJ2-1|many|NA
TGCGCCAGCAGCCAGACCATATGGGATGAGCAGTTCTTC
CASSQTIWDEQFF
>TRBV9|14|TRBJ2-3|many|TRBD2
TGTGCCAGCACCCCCGGGGGGGCCAAAGATACGCAGTATTTT
CASTPGGAKDTQYF
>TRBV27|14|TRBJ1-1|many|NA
TGTGCCAGCAGTTTAATAGGGTCTAACACTGAAGCTTTCTTT
CASSLIGSNTEAFF
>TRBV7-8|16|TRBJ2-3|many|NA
TGTGCCAGCAGCCAAGCCCCAGGACGAAGCACAGATACGCAGTATTTT
CASSQAPGRSTDTQYF
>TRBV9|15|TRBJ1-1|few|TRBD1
TGTGCCAGCAGCGAAACTCCGCGGACAGGGATAGAAGCTTTCTTT
CASSETPRTGIEAFF
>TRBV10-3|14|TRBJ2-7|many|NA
TGTGCCATCAGTGAAGGACGGAACTCCTACGAGCAGTACTTC
CAISEGRNSYEQYF
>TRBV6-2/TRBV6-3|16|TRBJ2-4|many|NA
TGTGCCAGCAGCTTCCCACGGGGAGTAGCCAAAAACATTCAGTACTTC
CASSFPRGVAKNIQYF
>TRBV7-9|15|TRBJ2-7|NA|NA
TGTGCCAGCCGCCCGGGCCCGGGGGCGCGTACCGCGCCGTACTTC
CASRPGPGARTAPYF
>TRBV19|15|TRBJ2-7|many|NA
TGTGCCAGTAGTCCCTCGTCGGGGGCTATGGACGAGCAGTACTTC
CASSPSSGAMDEQYF
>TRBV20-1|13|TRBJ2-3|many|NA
TGCAGTGCTAGGAAGGGGGAGGCGGATACGCAGTATTTT
CSARKGEADTQYF
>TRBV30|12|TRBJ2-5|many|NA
TGTGCCTGGAGTACGAGGGTCGAGACCCAGTACTTC
CAWSTRVETQYF
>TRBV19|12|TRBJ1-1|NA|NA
TGTGCCAGTAGTATCGGGCCCGGCGAAGCTTTCTTT
CASSIGPGEAFF
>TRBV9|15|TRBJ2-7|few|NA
TGTGCCAGCAGCGTAGAAGAAACGGGTCACGACGAGCAGTACTTC
CASSVEETGHDEQYF
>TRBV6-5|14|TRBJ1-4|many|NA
TGTGCCAGCAGTTACGGTCCAACTAATGAAAAACTGTTTTTT
CASSYGPTNEKLFF
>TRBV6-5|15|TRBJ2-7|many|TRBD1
TGTGCCAGCAGTTCGTCCGGGACAGGGTGGGGCGAGCAGTACTTC
CASSSSGTGWGEQYF
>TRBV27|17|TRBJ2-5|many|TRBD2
TGTGCCAGCAGTATGTTGACTAGCGGGGCTACGGCGGAGACCCAGTACTTC
CASSMLTSGATAETQYF
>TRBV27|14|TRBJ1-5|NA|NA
TGTGCCAGCAGTTACACAGGGAGCAATCAGCCCCAGCATTTT
CASSYTGSNQPQHF
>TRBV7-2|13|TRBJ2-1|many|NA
TGTGCCACCCGGGATGCGGGCTACAATGAGCAGTTCTTC
CATRDAGYNEQFF